This TCR beta chain was obtained from a study of blood T cell repertoires in COVID-19. As for the study in general: Specimens from acute and convalescent COVID-19 originated in the United States, Italy and Spain. From T cells, B-cell-depleted T cells, or PBMCs came the material, which was cDNA or gDNA.

The study drew participants aged about 18 to 95 years from fewer than 30 US areas. Produced via immunoSEQ multiplex PCR; TCRdb's table is partial and in-frame only. This table holds about 220,000 clones, 88% found once. The CDR3 runs to 15 residues. Germline trimming cut 3 bases from V and 3 bases from J; bases unmatched to any gene: 2. Germline V gene sequence: CDR1 KGHSH, CDR2 LQKENI. The chain carries TRBV18 and TRBJ1-4; 9 bases match TRBD1. Sequenced material: PBMCs or T cells enriched from blood (not recorded which). This clonotype was obtained from a woman aged 45-60 years with acute COVID-19. In DNA form, the CDR3 reads TGTGCCAGCTCACCGAGGACAGGGGCTAATGAAAAACTGTTTTTT. Translation gives CASSPRTGANEKLFF.